This T cell receptor beta chain was sequenced during a study of blood T cell repertoires in COVID-19. Data came from immunoSEQ multiplex PCR; TCRdb stores just in-frame clones and leaves some out. The sample records around 270,000 clones, about 88% being singletons. V lost 3 bases, J lost 6 bases, and 8 bases lay in between. This CDR3 region has 12 residues. The V gene's germline CDR1 is SGHDT and CDR2 YYEEEE. Sequenced sample: peripheral blood. The V and J genes are TRBV5-6 and TRBJ2-3; D unclear. This TCR came from a man aged 30-40 years with active or convalescent COVID-19. The CDR3 here is CASSSNSDTQYF. The CDR3 coding sequence is TGTGCCAGCAGCTCAAATTCCGATACGCAGTATTTT.